This T cell receptor beta chain was found in a study of T cells in Graves' hyperthyroidism and ophthalmopathy. Patients were excluded for uncontrolled infection, other autoimmune disease, pregnancy or lactation. Germline loops: CDR1 GTSNPN, CDR2 SVGIG (reference sequence). With 3 bases clipped from V and 7 bases from J, the junction kept 2 bases outside the gene matches. The CDR3 is 12 residues long. TCR beta CDR3 sequences were amplified from RNA transcripts. HTBI primers were the set used in a first-round RT-PCR of the TCR CDR3. TCRdb analysed the multiplex PCR reads with MiXCR anew, one entry per CDR3 protein. Here the sample spans more than 650,000 distinct CDR3 sequences, around 15% being singletons.

J is TRBJ2-1 and V is TRBV30, with 8 bases that match TRBD1. This clonotype originated in a young woman with Graves' hyperthyroidism. Sequencing was performed on blood. The CDR3 nucleotides are TGTGCCTGGAGAAGACAGGGGAATGAGCAGTTCTTC. Amino acid sequence: CAWRRQGNEQFF.